Listed below are T cell receptor beta chains from one sample, sequenced in a study of T cells after yellow fever vaccination. MiXCR, applied by TCRdb to the 5' RACE reads, yields one record per CDR3 protein. The sample shows about 240,000 distinct CDR3 sequences, roughly 7.2% of them seen only once. Sequencing was performed on CD4+ T cells sorted from PBMCs, taken 15 days after the yellow fever booster vaccination. The receptors were gathered from a man in his thirties or forties who received the YFV17D yellow fever vaccine. The CDR3 runs from the conserved cysteine through the conserved F or W. D genes are given only for firm matches. Rows may omit the clone size; those that give it use once, few, many or a size class.

d_gene	abundance	v_gene	j_gene	CDR3aa	CDR3nt
TRBD1	.	TRBV20-1	TRBJ2-1	CSARDRRSYNEQFF	TGCAGTGCCCGGGACAGGAGGTCCTACAATGAGCAGTTCTTC
.	.	TRBV7-2	TRBJ2-3	CASSLAPAAQQYF	TGTGCCAGCAGCTTAGCTCCGGCCGCCCAGCAGTATTTT
TRBD1	.	TRBV5-8	TRBJ2-5	CASSRGQTLYQETQYF	TGTGCCAGCAGCCGGGGACAGACCCTCTACCAAGAGACCCAGTACTTC
TRBD1	few	TRBV15	TRBJ2-1	CATSQLQGSYNEQFF	TGTGCCACCAGCCAACTACAGGGGAGCTACAATGAGCAGTTCTTC
TRBD2	few	TRBV6-2/TRBV6-3	TRBJ2-1	CASSYKGGRAHNEQFF	TGTGCCAGCAGTTACAAGGGCGGGAGGGCCCACAATGAGCAGTTCTTC
.	few	TRBV5-5	TRBJ2-5	CASRPTPTVQETQYF	TGTGCCAGCAGACCTACCCCCACCGTCCAAGAGACCCAGTACTTC
TRBD1	many	TRBV2	TRBJ2-7	CASVPGQISEQYF	TGTGCCAGCGTACCGGGACAGATAAGCGAGCAGTACTTC
TRBD2	many	TRBV11-2	TRBJ2-5	CASSYGLAGLYETQYF	TGTGCCAGCAGCTACGGACTAGCGGGACTCTATGAGACCCAGTACTTC
.	few	TRBV18	TRBJ1-1	CASSPQHGVTEAFF	TGTGCCAGCTCACCACAGCACGGGGTCACTGAAGCTTTCTTT
.	few	TRBV20-1	TRBJ2-3	CSAQESLQASWRTDTQYF	TGCAGTGCGCAGGAAAGCCTTCAGGCTAGCTGGCGCACAGATACGCAGTATTTT
.	many	TRBV15	TRBJ2-3	CATSRGIGDTQYF	TGTGCCACCAGCAGAGGGATAGGGGATACGCAGTATTTT
.	.	TRBV9	TRBJ2-5	CASSVEVKPQETQYF	TGTGCCAGCAGCGTAGAGGTGAAACCCCAAGAGACCCAGTACTTC
.	once	TRBV7-9	TRBJ2-5	CASSLRTIAETQYF	TGTGCCAGCAGCTTACGGACTATCGCGGAGACCCAGTACTTC
.	.	TRBV9	TRBJ2-1	CASSAGPSRINEQFF	TGTGCCAGCAGCGCGGGACCAAGCAGGATCAATGAGCAGTTCTTC
.	many	TRBV4-3	TRBJ2-7	CASSQDSAGNSYEQYF	TGCGCCAGCAGCCAAGATTCTGCGGGCAACTCCTACGAGCAGTACTTC
.	.	TRBV2	TRBJ2-7	CASRPNPAREQYF	TGTGCCAGCAGACCCAATCCAGCGAGGGAGCAGTACTTC
.	many	TRBV12-3/TRBV12-4	TRBJ1-3	CASSQGSSGNTIYF	TGTGCCAGCAGCCAGGGTTCCTCTGGAAACACCATATATTTT
.	.	TRBV7-2	TRBJ2-2	CASSLQGRTGELFF	TGTGCCAGCAGCTTACAGGGGCGGACCGGGGAGCTGTTTTTT
.	many	TRBV4-2	TRBJ2-1	CASSQLEGSYNEQFF	TGTGCCAGCAGCCAGTTAGAGGGCTCCTACAATGAGCAGTTCTTC
.	many	TRBV10-1	TRBJ2-5	CASSDGGRETQYF	TGCGCCAGCAGTGATGGGGGGCGAGAGACCCAGTACTTC
TRBD1	.	TRBV7-9	TRBJ1-1	CASSLTDRAAFF	TGTGCCAGCAGCTTAACGGACAGGGCAGCTTTCTTT
.	.	TRBV6-9	TRBJ2-3	CASSREHTLEDTQYF	TGTGCCAGCAGCCGCGAACACACACTCGAAGATACGCAGTATTTT
.	few	TRBV30	TRBJ2-2	CAVQGFSLSGELFF	TGTGCCGTTCAGGGTTTTTCCCTTTCGGGGGAGCTGTTTTTT
TRBD2	.	TRBV7-2	TRBJ2-5	CASSLGPSGRQETQYF	TGTGCCAGCAGCTTAGGTCCTAGCGGTCGCCAAGAGACCCAGTACTTC
.	.	TRBV3-1	TRBJ1-4	CASSPQGLVEKLFF	TGTGCCAGCAGCCCCCAGGGGCTAGTTGAAAAACTGTTTTTT
.	few	TRBV4-3	TRBJ1-6	CASSQDPTLAYNSPLHF	TGCGCCAGCAGCCAAGATCCTACGTTGGCCTATAATTCACCCCTCCACTTT
.	many	TRBV5-1	TRBJ2-3	CASSNRDPEDTQYF	TGCGCCAGCAGCAACCGGGACCCGGAGGATACGCAGTATTTT
.	.	TRBV11-2	TRBJ2-2	CASRLFSDTNTGELFF	TGTGCCAGCCGCCTGTTTAGCGATACGAACACCGGGGAGCTGTTTTTT
TRBD1	few	TRBV12-5	TRBJ2-7	CASGLVSTGANYEQYF	TGTGCTAGTGGTTTGGTATCCACAGGGGCCAACTACGAGCAGTACTTC
.	few	TRBV28	TRBJ1-2	CASSFPKDRSYGYTF	TGTGCCAGCAGTTTCCCAAAAGACAGATCGTATGGCTACACCTTC
.	many	TRBV27	TRBJ1-1	CASSLNAMNTEAFF	TGTGCCAGCAGTTTAAACGCCATGAACACTGAAGCTTTCTTT
.	.	TRBV29-1	TRBJ2-2	CSGSAGTVNTGELFF	TGCAGCGGGTCTGCCGGGACGGTGAACACCGGGGAGCTGTTTTTT
TRBD2	.	TRBV7-2	TRBJ2-1	CASGQTSGSFNEQFF	TGTGCCAGCGGCCAGACTAGCGGGAGTTTTAATGAGCAGTTCTTC
TRBD2	few	TRBV20-1	TRBJ2-5	CSARDFLAGWQETQYF	TGCAGTGCTAGAGATTTCCTAGCGGGATGGCAAGAGACCCAGTACTTC
.	.	TRBV29-1	TRBJ2-3	CSVRLVFTDTQYF	TGCAGCGTCCGACTAGTATTCACAGATACGCAGTATTTT
.	.	TRBV5-6	TRBJ2-3	CASSSWEMRRNTDTQYF	TGTGCCAGCAGCTCTTGGGAGATGAGACGGAACACAGATACGCAGTATTTT